This is a list of T cell receptor beta chains from one sample in a study of blood T cell repertoires in COVID-19. Data came from immunoSEQ multiplex PCR; TCRdb stores just in-frame clones and leaves some out. The repertoire holds 110,000 or so clones, with around nine tenths as singletons. The sample consisted of peripheral blood. These TCRs come from a woman aged 70-85 years who had recovered from COVID-19. Each CDR3 is given with its conserved first and last residue. A D gene is named only where the DNA matches it firmly. Not all rows give a size; the values are once, few, many and, for expanded clones, a class.

v_gene	abundance	d_gene	j_gene	CDR3nt	CDR3aa
TRBV5-1	once	NA	TRBJ1-2	TGCGCCAGCAGCTTCTCGACAGGAGCCTATGGCTACACCTTC	CASSFSTGAYGYTF
TRBV5-4	few	TRBD2	TRBJ2-5	TGTGCCAGCAGCTTGGGAGGAGCGGGGGGGTTAGAGACCCAGTACTTC	CASSLGGAGGLETQYF
TRBV7-9	NA	TRBD2	TRBJ2-1	TGTGCCAGCAGCCCCCGCGGGGGGCCCGACAATGAGCAGTTCTTC	CASSPRGGPDNEQFF
TRBV28	NA	TRBD1	TRBJ1-1	TGTGCCAGCAGTTATCAGGGGGGCGGGAACACTGAAGCTTTCTTT	CASSYQGGGNTEAFF
TRBV7-8	once	TRBD1	TRBJ2-7	TGTGCCAGCAGCCCGAAACCGGGACAGACTACCTACGAGCAGTACTTC	CASSPKPGQTTYEQYF
TRBV9	NA	TRBD2	TRBJ2-3	TGTGCCAGCAGCGTACGCGGGGACTATAACACAGATACGCAGTATTTT	CASSVRGDYNTDTQYF
TRBV5-1	NA	NA	TRBJ2-5	TGCGCCAGCTCTCGCCCCGGCAGGGCAGAGACCCAGTACTTC	CASSRPGRAETQYF
TRBV28	few	NA	TRBJ1-2	TGTGCCAGCAGTTTCGGCGGGACTTATGAACTTGGCTACACCTTC	CASSFGGTYELGYTF
TRBV28	NA	TRBD2	TRBJ2-7	TGTGCCAGCAGTTTCTCAAGCGGGAGAAGTTACGAGCAGTACTTC	CASSFSSGRSYEQYF
TRBV28	NA	TRBD2	TRBJ2-5	TGTGCCAGTATATCCGGAGGGCTAGCGGGGAACCAAGAGACCCAGTACTTC	CASISGGLAGNQETQYF
TRBV6-5	NA	TRBD2	TRBJ2-7	TGTGCCAGCATTCCGACCGGGACTAGAGGCTACGAGCAGTACTTC	CASIPTGTRGYEQYF
TRBV12-3/TRBV12-4	once	NA	TRBJ2-7	TGTGCCAGCAGTTGGGGAGGCGAGCAGTACTTC	CASSWGGEQYF
TRBV10-3	NA	TRBD2	TRBJ2-3	TGTGCCATCAGTGACCCTCACCGGGGGGTCCGGGCAGATACGCAGTATTTT	CAISDPHRGVRADTQYF
TRBV27	NA	TRBD1	TRBJ1-6	TGTGCCAGCAGTTTCGACCCCCGAATCCGACTCCGGGACAGGGGTGGTTCACCCCTCCACTTT	CASSFDPRIRLRDRGGSPLHF
TRBV5-8	NA	NA	TRBJ1-1	TGTGCCAGCAGCCGCAGGACAGACGTCGGGACTGAAGCTTTCTTT	CASSRRTDVGTEAFF
TRBV11-3	NA	TRBD1	TRBJ2-2	TGTGCCAGCAGCTTGGGACAGGGGGCCGGGGAGCTGTTTTTT	CASSLGQGAGELFF
TRBV3-1/TRBV3-2	few	TRBD1	TRBJ2-2	TGTGCCAGCAGCCCGCGGGGACAGGGAGGCGGAGGGGAGCTGTTTTTT	CASSPRGQGGGGELFF
TRBV11-2	NA	NA	TRBJ2-3	TGTGCCAGCAGCCACGGGACTGCCACAGATACGCAGTATTTT	CASSHGTATDTQYF
TRBV11-3	NA	NA	TRBJ2-7	TGTGCCAGCAGCTCCGGACAATACGAGCAGTACTTC	CASSSGQYEQYF
TRBV6-5	once	NA	TRBJ1-3	TGTGCCAGCAGCCGCCCTGGAGGTGGAAACACCATATATTTT	CASSRPGGGNTIYF
TRBV2	NA	TRBD1	TRBJ1-4	TGTGCCAGCTACTGGACAGGGTCTAATGAAAAACTGTTTTTT	CASYWTGSNEKLFF
TRBV4-3	NA	TRBD1	TRBJ2-1	TGCGCCAGCAGCCAAGATGGACAGGGGGCGAATGAGCAGTTCTTC	CASSQDGQGANEQFF
TRBV7-2	NA	NA	TRBJ1-4	TGTGCCAGCAGCCAGGCTAATGAAAAACTGTTTTTT	CASSQANEKLFF
TRBV4-3	NA	TRBD1	TRBJ1-2	TGCGCCAGCAGCCAAGATGGGACAGGCTATGGCTACACCTTC	CASSQDGTGYGYTF
TRBV23-1	few	NA	TRBJ2-7	TGCGCCAGCAGCCGCGACGGAGCCTACGAGCAGTACTTC	CASSRDGAYEQYF
TRBV11-2	once	TRBD2	TRBJ2-7	TGTGCCAGCAGCCCAGGGACTAGCGGAGACTACGAGCAGTACTTC	CASSPGTSGDYEQYF
TRBV5-1	NA	TRBD2	TRBJ2-2	TGCGCCAGCAGCACCCCTTCGGCCCCTAGCGGGGGGGCCGGGGCCGGGGAGCTGTTTTTT	CASSTPSAPSGGAGAGELFF
TRBV5-4	NA	NA	TRBJ2-5	TGTGCCAGCAGCTTGGGGCAGGTAGAGACCCAGTACTTC	CASSLGQVETQYF
TRBV5-1	NA	NA	TRBJ2-5	TGCGCCAGCAGCTTGACACAAGAGACCCAGTACTTC	CASSLTQETQYF
TRBV28	NA	NA	TRBJ2-1	TGTGCCAGCACCACAGGGTGGGGCTACAATGAGCAGTTCTTC	CASTTGWGYNEQFF
TRBV9	NA	NA	TRBJ2-6	TGTGCCAGCAGCGTGCACAGGGAATTAAACTCTGGGGCCAACGTCCTGACTTTC	CASSVHRELNSGANVLTF
TRBV19	once	NA	TRBJ2-3	TGTGCCAGTAGTATTAATCGGCGGCAGCAAAATACGCAGTATTTT	CASSINRRQQNTQYF
TRBV7-2	NA	TRBD1	TRBJ1-2	TGTGCCAGCAGACCGGGACAGCCCAACTATGGCTACACCTTC	CASRPGQPNYGYTF
TRBV7-2	NA	TRBD2	TRBJ2-7	TGTGCCAGCACGGTTCTGGGACCGGGGGGCGAGCAGTACTTC	CASTVLGPGGEQYF
TRBV19	NA	TRBD1	TRBJ1-1	TGTGCCAGTTCAGACAGGGGGCAAAACACTGAAGCTTTCTTT	CASSDRGQNTEAFF
TRBV28	NA	NA	TRBJ1-5	TGTGCCAGCAGGCAGACAGAGCAGCCCCAGCATTTT	CASRQTEQPQHF
TRBV29-1	few	TRBD2	TRBJ2-3	TGCAGCGTTGGCGGGACTAGGTTTCCGTTCCCTACAGATACGCAGTATTTT	CSVGGTRFPFPTDTQYF
TRBV6-5	once	TRBD2	TRBJ2-7	TGTGCCAGCAGTTACCTAGCGGGGGCCTCCTACGAGCAGTACTTC	CASSYLAGASYEQYF
TRBV27	NA	TRBD2	TRBJ2-3	TGTGCCAGCAGCCCCTCGCTACTAGCGGGAACGGCAGATACGCAGTATTTT	CASSPSLLAGTADTQYF
TRBV3-1/TRBV3-2	few	TRBD1	TRBJ1-6	TGTGCCAGCACCCAGACAGGGGGCTCGGATTCACCCCTCCACTTT	CASTQTGGSDSPLHF
TRBV2	NA	NA	TRBJ2-7	TGTGCCAGCACAGCGGGCCGCTCCTACGAGCAGTACTTC	CASTAGRSYEQYF
TRBV19	NA	TRBD1	TRBJ2-7	TGTGCCAGTAGCCGCGGACAGGGGGGCTACGAGCAGTACTTC	CASSRGQGGYEQYF
TRBV9	NA	NA	TRBJ1-4	TGTGCCAGCAGCGTAGATGGCTTTTCGGAAAAACTGTTTTTT	CASSVDGFSEKLFF
TRBV18	NA	TRBD1	TRBJ1-1	TGTGCCAGCTCACTTGACAGGGGACTTAGTACTGAAGCTTTCTTT	CASSLDRGLSTEAFF
TRBV5-1	NA	NA	TRBJ2-1	TGCGCCAGCAGCTTGGAGGGAGGCACATTCGGCGAGCAGTTCTTC	CASSLEGGTFGEQFF
TRBV5-1	NA	NA	TRBJ1-3	TGCGCCAGCACCATCGCGGGGTTCTCTGGAAACACCATATATTTT	CASTIAGFSGNTIYF
TRBV19	NA	NA	TRBJ1-1	TGTGCCAGTAGTTCCAGAGGGGGAGTGAGGGGCACTGAAGCTTTCTTT	CASSSRGGVRGTEAFF
TRBV6-2/TRBV6-3	NA	TRBD2	TRBJ2-7	TGTGCCAGCAGTTACAGTCTAGCGGGAGCAAAGGGCGAGCAGTACTTC	CASSYSLAGAKGEQYF
TRBV27	NA	NA	TRBJ2-7	TGTGCCAGCAAAATCCGCCCGGACAACTCCTACGAGCAGTACTTC	CASKIRPDNSYEQYF
TRBV6-5	few	NA	TRBJ2-7	TGTGCCAGCAGTCCCCTCGTTCGGGGCTACGAGCAGTACTTC	CASSPLVRGYEQYF
TRBV5-6	NA	NA	TRBJ1-2	TGTGCCAGCAGCTTGTCGGGTCACTATGGCTACACCTTC	CASSLSGHYGYTF
TRBV12-3/TRBV12-4	NA	NA	TRBJ2-7	TGTGCCAGCAGTTTTAGCGGTCCCTACGAGCAGTACTTC	CASSFSGPYEQYF
TRBV18	NA	TRBD1	TRBJ1-6	TGTGCCAGCTCTGAGAGGACAGGCTCCTATAATTCACCCCTCCACTTT	CASSERTGSYNSPLHF
TRBV6-5	few	TRBD1	TRBJ1-5	TGTGCCAGCAGACCCGCGGACAGGTCGACCCAGCATTTT	CASRPADRSTQHF
TRBV28	NA	NA	TRBJ2-7	TGTGCCAGCAGTTTAAGGCCCGGACTACCGACCAACTACGAGCAGTACTTC	CASSLRPGLPTNYEQYF
TRBV28	NA	NA	TRBJ1-4	TGTGCCAGCACCCGGGGGGGGGCGAGTGAAAAACTGTTTTTT	CASTRGGASEKLFF
TRBV10-1	NA	NA	TRBJ2-5	TGCGCCAGCAGCCGGGGAAGTAGCGATGAGACCCAGTACTTC	CASSRGSSDETQYF
TRBV7-3	NA	NA	TRBJ2-3	TGTGCCAGCAACAGAGGGCCTGGGACAGATACGCAGTATTTT	CASNRGPGTDTQYF
TRBV2	many	TRBD2	TRBJ2-1	TGTGCCAGCAGGGAATTCGGGACTAGCGGGTGGGGCTCCTACAATGAGCAGTTCTTC	CASREFGTSGWGSYNEQFF
TRBV11-2	once	NA	TRBJ1-1	TGTGCCAGCAGCCCGGCCCGAGAGGGCACTGAAGCTTTCTTT	CASSPAREGTEAFF